The source of this TCR beta chain is a study of metastatic and nonmetastatic thyroid tumors (dated by TCRdb to the early 2020s). Context from the whole study: The researchers compared repertoires between peripheral blood samples and tumor or nodule tissue samples from patients with malignant or benign thyroid disease. Summary of the overall study and its limitations: TCR beta diversity was reported as significantly higher in malignant tumors than in benign nodules, in both blood and tumor samples.

Before undergoing thyroid surgery, none of the patients had been given any kind of treatment. Patient clinical samples collected from about 2011 to 2018 were retrospectively analysed using T-cell receptor beta sequencing. The CDR3 holds 14 amino acids from the cysteine to the phenylalanine. Just the 42-base CDR3 DNA is kept, in frame starting at base 1. The germline V gene yields MDHEN for CDR1 and SYDVKM for CDR2. The germline V end is reduced by 4 bases and the J end by 9 bases; junction bases left unmatched: 10. This clone is categorized as medium-sized (0.01 to 0.1%). Its antigen target is currently unknown. Base qualities are not recorded, but no much larger clone differs from it by a single base. The library was made by PCR. The listed sequencing device is Illumina HiSeq 4000. High-throughput sequencing was used to profile the CDR3 region of the TCR beta-chain in every patient. The study's processing was this. The researchers built a classifier to tell apart papillary thyroid cancer patients with distant metastasis, based on CDR3 differences among clinicopathological groups. Repertoire diversity was assessed with the Shannon index, and tumor-blood repertoire similarity with the Morisita-Horn index. TCRdb passed the public sequencing reads through fastp at Q25 and MiXCR, retaining productive beta sequences. None of the V and J calls come from the authors' own analysis; TCRdb made them. In this sample the table shows tens of thousands of clones, around 20% of which occur a single time. The leading ten clones occupy around 19% of the sample.

The sample was blood. The sequence links TRBV28 to TRBJ2-3; TRBD2 lines up with 7 middle nucleotides. The receptor's source is a female donor with papillary thyroid cancer or a benign thyroid nodule (not recorded which). Some clones in this sample may be carry-over from other donors' samples. The DNA reads as follows: TGTGCCAGCAGTTACGGGGGGAGAGGGAGGACGCAGTATTTT. The encoded protein is CASSYGGRGRTQYF.